This TCR beta chain comes out of a study of blood T cell repertoires in COVID-19. Assay used: immunoSEQ multiplex PCR; TCRdb lists only in-frame clones, some missing. The sample holds over 250,000 clones; around 82% are singletons and the top ten take roughly 9.4%. This CDR3 region has 13 residues. Per germline, CDR1 LNHDA and CDR2 SQIVND (reference sequence). Trimming removed 7 bases from V and 4 bases from J; junction bases left unmatched: 5. Only a few counts were recorded for this clone. The clonotype was recovered from a woman between 45 and 60 years old who had recovered from COVID-19. This chain connects TRBV19 to TRBJ1-2; TRBD1 aligns across 8 bases. The sequencing sample was made of peripheral blood. CDR3 amino acids: CASNPGTGYGYTF. The CDR3 region has the DNA TGTGCCAGTAACCCCGGGACAGGCTATGGCTACACCTTC.